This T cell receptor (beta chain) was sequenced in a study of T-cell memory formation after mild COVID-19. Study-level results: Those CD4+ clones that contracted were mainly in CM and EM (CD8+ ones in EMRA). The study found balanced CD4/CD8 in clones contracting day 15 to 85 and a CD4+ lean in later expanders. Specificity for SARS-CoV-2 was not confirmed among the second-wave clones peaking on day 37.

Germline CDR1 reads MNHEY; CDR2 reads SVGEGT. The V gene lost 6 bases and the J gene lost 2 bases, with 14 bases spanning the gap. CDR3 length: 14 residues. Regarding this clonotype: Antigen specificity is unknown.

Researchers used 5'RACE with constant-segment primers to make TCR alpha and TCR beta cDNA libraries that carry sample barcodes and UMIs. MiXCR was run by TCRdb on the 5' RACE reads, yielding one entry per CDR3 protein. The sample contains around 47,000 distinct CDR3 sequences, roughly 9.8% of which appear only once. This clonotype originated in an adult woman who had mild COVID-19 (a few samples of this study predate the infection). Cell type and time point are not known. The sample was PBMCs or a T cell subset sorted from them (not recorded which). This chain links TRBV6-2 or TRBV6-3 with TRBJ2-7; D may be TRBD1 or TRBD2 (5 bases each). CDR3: CASRTWDGTYEQYF. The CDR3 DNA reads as TGTGCCAGCAGAACCTGGGACGGCACCTACGAGCAGTACTTC.